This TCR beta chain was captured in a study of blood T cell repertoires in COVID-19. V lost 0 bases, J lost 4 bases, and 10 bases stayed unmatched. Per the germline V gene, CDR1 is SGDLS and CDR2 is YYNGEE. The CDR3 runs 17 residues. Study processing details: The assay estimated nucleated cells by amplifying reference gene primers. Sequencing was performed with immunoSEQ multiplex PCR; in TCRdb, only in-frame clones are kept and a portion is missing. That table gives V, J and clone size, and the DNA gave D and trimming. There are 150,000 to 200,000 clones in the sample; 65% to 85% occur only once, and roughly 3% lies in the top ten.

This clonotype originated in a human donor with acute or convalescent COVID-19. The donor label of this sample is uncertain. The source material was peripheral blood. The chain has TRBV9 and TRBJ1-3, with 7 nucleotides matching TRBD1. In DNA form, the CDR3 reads TGTGCCAGCAGCGTAGAGGAAACAGGGGCCCCCGGAAACACCATATATTTT. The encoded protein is CASSVEETGAPGNTIYF.